What follows are 20 T cell receptor beta chains derived from one specimen sequenced in a study of OX40 agonist ivuxolimab in advanced cancers. Only in-frame clones appear in the TCRdb table, and some are missing; sequencing was by immunoSEQ multiplex PCR. The sample has tens of thousands of clones, about 86% seen once. The input for sequencing was CD4+ or CD8+ T cells sorted from blood, taken in a trial of the OX40 agonist ivuxolimab. These TCRs come from an adult with an advanced solid tumor such as melanoma, head and neck, liver or kidney cancer.

This clone was observed a single time. The chain combines TRBV19 with TRBJ1-5; tentatively, D is TRBD1 (5 bases). The germline gives CDR1 LNHDA, CDR2 SQIVND (reference sequence). The CDR3 contains 14 residues. V was clipped by 2 bases and J by 4 bases, with 9 bases between them. The chain's CDR3 is CASSIRGYNQPQHF. The CDR3 DNA sequence: TGTGCCAGTAGTATAAGGGGTTATAATCAGCCCCAGCATTTT.

The rearrangement links TRBV2 to TRBJ2-4, with a tentative D call TRBD1 (6 bases). Trimming pared 8 bases from V and 1 base from J, leaving 18 bases between. CDR3 length: 16 residues. The germline V gene has CDR1 SNHLY and CDR2 FYNNEI. The CDR3 loop reads CASLRDTLSAKNIQYF. CDR3 in DNA: TGTGCCAGCCTCCGGGACACCCTATCTGCCAAAAACATTCAGTACTTC.

The table lists this clone with a count of one. This chain uses TRBV28 with TRBJ1-4; 9 nucleotides line up with TRBD1. Trimming at V came to 8 bases and at J to 8 bases, leaving 12 bases not matched to a gene. The CDR3 is 15 amino acids. The germline V gene has CDR1 MDHEN and CDR2 SYDVKM. CDR3 sequence: CASRSGTGFQEKLFF. The CDR3 nucleotides are TGTGCCAGCCGGTCCGGGACAGGGTTTCAAGAAAAACTGTTTTTT.

About this clone itself: A clone one base away is much larger, so this may be a read error. The rearrangement uses TRBV7-8 and TRBJ1-1; D remains unclear. The CDR3 is made up of 13 amino acids. CDR1 and CDR2 (germline): SGHVS, FQNEAQ. The V gene lost 3 bases and the J gene lost 1 base, with 6 bases spanning the gap. CDR3 nucleotides: TGTGCCAGCAGCTTGGCAGAGAACACTGAAGCTTTCTTT. This codes for CASSLAENTEAFF. The full variable domain, with the rest looked up from reference TRBV7-8 and TRBJ1-1, is GAGVSQSPRYKVAKRGQDVALRCDPISGHVSLFWYQQALGQGPEFLTYFQNEAQLDKSGLPSDRFFAERPEGSVSTLKIQRTQQEDSAVYLCASSLAENTEAFFGQGTRLTVV.

V usage is TRBV6-5 and J usage is TRBJ1-1, with a tentative D call TRBD1 (6 bases). The CDR3 is 14 amino acids. V gave up 2 bases and J gave up 2 bases, with 9 bases separating them. Germline assignment: CDR1 MNHEY and CDR2 SVGAGI. The CDR3 here is CASSYGGRNTEAFF. Written as DNA, the CDR3 is TGTGCCAGCAGTTACGGGGGGCGAAACACTGAAGCTTTCTTT.

The rearrangement joins TRBV14 to TRBJ2-3, with unresolved D. V lost 1 base to trimming and J lost 2 bases, with 10 bases between them. The germline CDR1 and CDR2 sequences are SGHDN and FVKESK. This CDR3 region has 15 residues. The CDR3 is CASSQALGLTDTQYF. CDR3 DNA: TGTGCCAGCAGCCAAGCTCTGGGCCTCACAGATACGCAGTATTTT. Looking up the rest from reference TRBV14 and TRBJ2-3 gives the full variable domain: EAGVTQFPSHSVIEKGQTVTLRCDPISGHDNLYWYRRVMGKEIKFLLHFVKESKQDESGMPNNRFLAERTGGTYSTLKVQPAELEDSGVYFCASSQALGLTDTQYFGPGTRLTVL.

The count of this clone is one. The CDR3 coding sequence is TGTGCCAGCAGTAGGACAGCGGCTAACTATGGCTACACCTTC. Amino acid sequence: CASSRTAANYGYTF. This chain links TRBV27 with TRBJ1-2, with TRBD1 as a possible D gene (6 bases). The CDR3 totals 14 residues. V dropped 5 bases and J dropped 0 bases, with 10 bases sitting between them. The germline gives CDR1 MNHEY, CDR2 SMNVEV (reference sequence).

V and J are TRBV29-1 and TRBJ2-1; no definite D call. Germline V lookup: CDR1 SQVTM, CDR2 ANQGSEA. V dropped 6 bases and J dropped 2 bases, with 14 bases sitting between them. There are 14 residues in the CDR3. CDR3 DNA: TGCAGCGTGGATCGATCGTATCCCTACAATGAGCAGTTCTTC. Translating gives CSVDRSYPYNEQFF.

The gene calls are TRBV10-1 and TRBJ2-3; maybe TRBD2 (6 bases). Germline-derived CDR1 and CDR2 are WNHNN and SYGVQD (reference sequence). The ends were cut back, 6 bases at V and 2 bases at J, with 12 bases in the middle. The length of the CDR3 is 14 residues. This CDR3 is CASSRGGNTDTQYF. CDR3 nucleotides: TGCGCCAGCAGCCGGGGCGGGAACACAGATACGCAGTATTTT.

The rearrangement links TRBV7-2 to TRBJ2-7; the match to TRBD2 covers 11 bases. V trimming: 8 bases; J trimming: 2 bases; junction bases outside the gene matches: 5. This CDR3 spans 14 amino acids. From germline, CDR1 is SGHTA and CDR2 FQGNSA. In DNA, the CDR3 is TGTGCCAGCCGTATAGCGGGAGGGCCCTACGAGCAGTACTTC. The encoded protein is CASRIAGGPYEQYF.

The gene calls are TRBV5-6 and TRBJ2-1, with 11 positions matching TRBD2. This CDR3 has 15 residues. Germline CDR1 is SGHDT and CDR2 is YYEEEE. Germline trimming cut 3 bases from V and 6 bases from J; bases unmatched to any gene: 5. Here the CDR3 reads CASSYTSGSLNEQFF. CDR3 DNA sequence: TGTGCCAGCAGCTATACTAGCGGGAGTCTCAATGAGCAGTTCTTC.

The chain combines TRBV5-1 with TRBJ1-6, with D maybe TRBD1 (5 bases). CDR3 length equals 15 residues. CDR1 is SGHRS, CDR2 YFSETQ, per germline. Trimming removed 6 bases from V and 2 bases from J, with 12 bases in between. CDR3 DNA sequence: TGCGCCAGCACCCGGGACGGAACCTATAATTCACCCCTCCACTTT. It is translated as CASTRDGTYNSPLHF.

The chain has TRBV19 and TRBJ2-3; D uncertain. Trimming took 6 bases from V and 5 from J, leaving 12 bases between them. This CDR3 has 13 amino acids. CDR1 and CDR2 (germline): LNHDA, SQIVND (reference sequence). CDR3 coding DNA: TGTGCCAGTAGCCTAAGGGCGGAAGATACGCAGTATTTT. Translated, it gives CASSLRAEDTQYF.

V and J are TRBV11-3 and TRBJ2-7; a possible D gene is TRBD2 (5 bases). CDR3 length equals 13 residues. The V and J ends lost 4 bases and 2 bases respectively, with 9 bases between them. CDR1 is SGHNT, CDR2 YENEEA, per germline. The CDR3 loop reads CASSWGETYEQYF. The CDR3 bases are TGTGCCAGCAGCTGGGGAGAGACCTACGAGCAGTACTTC.

This clone was observed once. This chain links TRBV5-1 with TRBJ2-3; TRBD1 matches 10 bases. V lost 4 bases and J lost 2; bases outside the gene matches: 7. This CDR3 spans 16 amino acids. The V gene's germline CDR1 is SGHRS and CDR2 YFSETQ. The CDR3 bases are TGCGCCAGCAGCGTCCGGGACAGGGGTGACACAGATACGCAGTATTTT. As protein: CASSVRDRGDTDTQYF.

The genes are TRBV4-1 and TRBJ2-2, with a weak D call TRBD2 (6 bases). Deletions cut 3 bases from V and 3 bases from J, with 26 bases between. Germline V gene sequence: CDR1 MGHRA, CDR2 YSYEKL. This CDR3 has 20 amino acids. The CDR3 sequence: CASSHGEVWVRNVDTGELFF. The CDR3 DNA sequence: TGCGCCAGCAGCCACGGGGAGGTTTGGGTCCGAAACGTGGACACCGGGGAGCTGTTTTTT.

The chain carries TRBV6-9 and TRBJ2-7; weak D call: TRBD2 (5 bases). Germline CDR1 MNHGY, CDR2 SVAAGI. This CDR3 spans 14 amino acids. Between the trimmed V and J ends, which lost 3 bases and 5 bases, there was a span of 14 bases. The CDR3 DNA sequence: TGTGCCAGCAGTTACTCACCGACTACCCACGAGCAGTACTTC. This codes for CASSYSPTTHEQYF.

V and J are TRBV19 and TRBJ1-1; TRBD1 aligns across 9 bases. The germline V gene encodes CDR1 LNHDA and CDR2 SQIVND (reference sequence). V shed 6 bases, J shed 5 bases, and the junction held 7 bases outside the gene matches. The CDR3 runs to 14 residues. The CDR3 DNA is TGTGCCAGTAGAGAGACAGGGGGTAATACTGAAGCTTTCTTT. Amino acid sequence: CASRETGGNTEAFF.

This clone was picked up one time. The chain joins TRBV28 to TRBJ2-1; no clear D. Trimming removed 6 bases at V and 4 bases at J, with 4 bases between. This CDR3 has 11 residues. Germline V gene sequence: CDR1 MDHEN, CDR2 SYDVKM. CDR3: CASSRYNEQFF. CDR3 in DNA: TGTGCCAGCAGCCGATACAATGAGCAGTTCTTC.

This chain joins TRBV10-1 and TRBJ2-3, with D hard to call. This CDR3 spans 16 amino acids. Trimming stripped 0 bases from V and 8 bases from J, with 18 bases between. Germline assignment: CDR1 WNHNN and CDR2 SYGVQD (reference sequence). The CDR3, as DNA: TGCGCCAGCAGTGAGTCGATCGATCCTCGGGTACGTACGCAGTATTTT. This codes for CASSESIDPRVRTQYF.